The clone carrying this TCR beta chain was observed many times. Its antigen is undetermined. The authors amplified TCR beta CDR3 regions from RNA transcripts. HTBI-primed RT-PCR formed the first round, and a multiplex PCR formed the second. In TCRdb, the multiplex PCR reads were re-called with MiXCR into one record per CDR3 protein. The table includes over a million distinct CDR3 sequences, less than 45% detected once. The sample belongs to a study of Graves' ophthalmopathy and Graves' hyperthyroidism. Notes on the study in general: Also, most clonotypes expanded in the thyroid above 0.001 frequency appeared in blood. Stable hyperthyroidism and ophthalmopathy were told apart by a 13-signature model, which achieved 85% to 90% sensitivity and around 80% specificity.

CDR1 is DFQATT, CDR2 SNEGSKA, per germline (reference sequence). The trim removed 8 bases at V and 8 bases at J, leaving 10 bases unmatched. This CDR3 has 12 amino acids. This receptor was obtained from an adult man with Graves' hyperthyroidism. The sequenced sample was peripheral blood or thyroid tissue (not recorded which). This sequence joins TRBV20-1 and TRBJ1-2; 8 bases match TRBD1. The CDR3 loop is CSPLDRGVGYTF. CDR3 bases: TGCAGTCCCCTAGACAGGGGAGTCGGCTACACCTTC.